Included here is one TCR beta chain sequence, with context. This CDR3 is built from 13 residues. V shed 8 bases and J 3 bases; nucleotides not matched to a gene: 6. Germline V lookup: CDR1 SGHAT, CDR2 FQNNGV. These data originate in a study of blood T cell repertoires in COVID-19. Looking at the study overall: Researchers got acute and convalescent COVID-19 samples from the United States, Italy and Spain. Nucleic acid was either cDNA or gDNA, and it came from T cells, B-cell-depleted T cells, or PBMCs.

Per the original methods: Estimates of nucleated cell counts were drawn from the amplification of reference gene primers. TCRdb's copy holds only in-frame clones and misses some; the assay was immunoSEQ multiplex PCR. That table furnishes V, J and clone size, whereas the DNA furnished D and trimming. The sample consists of around 400,000 clones, roughly 90% of them appearing once. This receptor was taken from a man aged 35-49 years with acute or convalescent COVID-19. The chain carries TRBV11-2 and TRBJ2-7; 8 positions match TRBD2. The sequencing sample was made of peripheral blood. The CDR3 sequence is CASESGGLYEQYF. The DNA for the CDR3 is TGTGCCAGCGAGTCGGGGGGGCTCTACGAGCAGTACTTC.